Below, 16 T cell receptor beta chains from the same sample are listed, as sequenced in a study of T cell responses to AZD1222 COVID-19 vaccine. Libraries were prepared by immunoSEQ multiplex PCR; TCRdb keeps only in-frame clonotypes and omits some of them. This sample yields tens of thousands of clones, of which about 90% are seen a single time; 5.7% belongs to the top ten. The sample was peripheral blood, taken on day 0 of AZD1222 vaccination. These TCRs come from an adult in good health.

This chain joins TRBV15 and TRBJ2-1; the D gene is possibly TRBD2 (6 bases). This CDR3 comprises 16 residues. CDR1 is LNHNV, CDR2 YYDKDF, per germline (reference sequence). V shed 0 bases and J shed 0 bases, with 9 bases lying between them. CDR3 loop: CATSRDRRGSYNEQFF. CDR3 sequence (DNA): TGTGCCACCAGCAGAGATCGGAGGGGCTCCTACAATGAGCAGTTCTTC.

The V gene is TRBV25-1, the J gene TRBJ2-1; maybe TRBD1 (6 bases). V lost 8 bases to trimming and J lost 9 bases, with 14 bases between them. CDR1 MGHDK and CDR2 SYGVNS come from the germline V gene. This CDR3 comprises 12 residues. CDR3 residues: CASQGQGTEQFF. CDR3 DNA sequence: TGTGCCAGCCAGGGTCAGGGGACTGAGCAGTTCTTC.

The chain carries TRBV19 and TRBJ1-2; D possibly corresponds to TRBD1 (6 bases). The CDR3 is made up of 14 amino acids. V lost 4 bases to trimming and J lost 6 bases, with 15 bases between them. Germline V gene data show CDR1 as LNHDA and CDR2 as SQIVND (reference sequence). This CDR3 is CASSTTGGRNGYTF. The CDR3 DNA reads as TGTGCCAGTAGTACGACAGGAGGTCGGAATGGCTACACCTTC.

In this sample, this clone turned up a few times. J is TRBJ1-1 and V is TRBV12-3 or TRBV12-4; D is ambiguous. This CDR3 region has 12 residues. V was pared by 6 bases and J by 8 bases, with 13 bases between. CDR3 sequence (DNA): TGTGCCAGCAGAGGTTCGAGTTTAGAAGCTTTCTTT. This sequence encodes CASRGSSLEAFF.

This clone has only a few counts. At one end, the junction sequence differs from germline, possibly due to a read error. The rearrangement uses TRBV14 and TRBJ1-2; D is unclear. The germline V gene has CDR1 SGHDN and CDR2 FVKESK. The CDR3 has 14 amino acids. CDR3 sequence (DNA): TGTGCCAGCAGCCAAGGGGTAGGCTTCGCGAGGTCCTACTTC. It codes for CASSQGVGFARSYF. Drawing the rest from reference TRBV14 and TRBJ1-2, the complete variable domain is EAGVTQFPSHSVIEKGQTVTLRCDPISGHDNLYWYRRVMGKEIKFLLHFVKESKQDESGMPNNRFLAERTGGTYSTLKVQPAELEDSGVYFCASSQGVGFARSYFGSGTRLTVV.

This clone was counted between two and nine times. The CDR3 is CASSSGQGREKLFF. DNA for the CDR3: TGTGCCAGCAGCTCCGGACAGGGAAGGGAAAAACTGTTTTTT. The chain carries TRBV7-9 and TRBJ1-4, with 8 bases fitting TRBD1. This CDR3 is built from 14 residues. Germline lookup yields CDR1 SEHNR and CDR2 FQNEAQ (reference sequence). V lost 4 bases and J lost 8; bases outside the gene matches: 6.

The chain couples TRBV19 to TRBJ2-3; the match to TRBD1 covers 12 bases. The CDR3 consists of 16 residues. V gave up 6 bases and J gave up 4 bases; unmatched junction bases: 8. The germline V gene encodes CDR1 LNHDA and CDR2 SQIVND (reference sequence). This CDR3 reads CASSRGTGGKSDTQYF. The CDR3 DNA reads TGTGCCAGTAGCAGGGGGACAGGGGGCAAATCAGATACGCAGTATTTT.

The chain uses TRBV9 and TRBJ2-6, with D possibly called TRBD1 or TRBD2 (6 bases each). The CDR3 totals 15 residues. CDR1 and CDR2 from the germline V gene are SGDLS and YYNGEE. Trimming removed 0 bases at V and 8 bases at J, with 12 bases between. In DNA, the CDR3 is TGTGCCAGCAGCGTAGGGGGGGCGCGGACCAACGTCCTGACTTTC. This sequence encodes CASSVGGARTNVLTF.

The chain combines TRBV5-3 with TRBJ1-1; D call uncertain. TRBV5-3 falls under the ORF class, with uncertain function. V lost 4 bases to trimming and J lost 0 bases, with 13 bases between them. The CDR3 spans 15 residues. The CDR3 protein is CARSPCAEMNTEAFF. Here the CDR3 DNA reads TGTGCCAGAAGCCCTTGCGCAGAAATGAACACTGAAGCTTTCTTT.

The V call is TRBV7-2, the J call TRBJ2-3, with TRBD2 matching over 9 bases. The V gene's germline CDR1 is SGHTA and CDR2 FQGNSA. Germline trimming cut 5 bases from V and 4 bases from J; bases unmatched to any gene: 7. CDR3 length: 15 residues. The CDR3 sequence is CASSLSGGGSDTQYF. In DNA form, the CDR3 reads TGTGCCAGCAGCCTTAGCGGGGGTGGGTCAGATACGCAGTATTTT.

The chain carries TRBV5-1 and TRBJ1-3; no clear D. Germline V gene sequence: CDR1 SGHRS, CDR2 YFSETQ. The CDR3 has 16 amino acids. The germline V and J ends were trimmed by 4 bases and 4 bases, with 18 bases remaining between them. CDR3 sequence: CASSPVRPSLGNTIYF. DNA for the CDR3: TGCGCCAGCAGCCCGGTTCGGCCCTCTCTAGGAAACACCATATATTTT.

The rearrangement joins TRBV4-1 to TRBJ1-2; TRBD1 is a possible D gene (6 bases). The germline CDR1 and CDR2 sequences are MGHRA and YSYEKL. The V end was cut by 3 bases, the J end by 2 bases, with 16 bases between. The CDR3 is made up of 16 amino acids. CDR3 region: CASSQYQGPLNYGYTF. Here the CDR3 DNA reads TGCGCCAGCAGCCAGTACCAGGGGCCGCTAAACTATGGCTACACCTTC.

In its sample, this clone was seen a few times. The gene calls are TRBV7-8 and TRBJ1-1; the D is unclear. The germline V gene encodes CDR1 SGHVS and CDR2 FQNEAQ. Trimming left V 1 base short and J 1 base short, with 13 bases between. The CDR3 consists of 16 residues. The CDR3 region is CASSLVLSGPNTEAFF. CDR3 bases: TGTGCCAGCAGCTTAGTCTTAAGTGGACCGAACACTGAAGCTTTCTTT. Full variable domain (missing parts from reference TRBV7-8 and TRBJ1-1): GAGVSQSPRYKVAKRGQDVALRCDPISGHVSLFWYQQALGQGPEFLTYFQNEAQLDKSGLPSDRFFAERPEGSVSTLKIQRTQQEDSAVYLCASSLVLSGPNTEAFFGQGTRLTVV.

The J gene is TRBJ1-1, the V gene TRBV28, with TRBD1 matching 7 bases. CDR1 is MDHEN, CDR2 SYDVKM, per germline. CDR3 length equals 17 residues. The ends lost 5 bases at V and 0 bases at J; junction bases unmatched: 12. As DNA, the CDR3 is TGTGCCAGCAGTGCCCCCACTCGGGACAGAATGAACACTGAAGCTTTCTTT. It codes for CASSAPTRDRMNTEAFF.

This chain links TRBV4-3 with TRBJ1-6; 7 nucleotides agree with TRBD1. This CDR3 region has 17 residues. Germline V gene sequence: CDR1 LGHNA, CDR2 YSLEER. J lost 8 bases, V lost 0 bases, and 10 bases had no gene match. The CDR3 DNA is TGCGCCAGCAGCCAAGATAGAAAAGGGGGCGTTCATTCACCCCTCCACTTT. Its translation: CASSQDRKGGVHSPLHF.

The count of this clone is one. The chain is built from TRBV6-5 and TRBJ2-7; TRBD1 or TRBD2 may be the D gene (6 bases each). This CDR3 is 16 amino acids long. Trimming shortened V by 0 bases and J by 0 bases, and 12 bases separated the two germline ends. Germline V gives CDR1 MNHEY, CDR2 SVGAGI. CDR3 in DNA: TGTGCCAGCAGTTACTCGCCCAGGGGAGGCTCCTACGAGCAGTACTTC. Its translation: CASSYSPRGGSYEQYF.